Presented here are 17 T cell receptor beta chains from one specimen sequenced in a study of beta chain features in type 1 diabetes. Findings and caveats of the study: Significant though moderate, a shortening of TCRB CDR3s appeared in all four CD4+ subsets of Type 1 diabetes patients.

These receptors' antigens are unknown. The authors reverse transcribed all of the isolated RNA, so sequencing captured expressed TCRB transcripts. Sequenced by immunoSEQ multiplex PCR; TCRdb stores in-frame clones only, minus some. The table lists about 650,000 clones, 9.5% to 15% of them singletons. Sequenced: naive CD4+ T cells from blood. The receptors originated from a man aged 25-45 years with type 1 diabetes.

The CDR3 bases are TGCGCCAGCAGCTTGGCCCAGGGATCCTACAATGAGCAGTTCTTC. Residues: CASSLAQGSYNEQFF. The chain is built from TRBV5-1 and TRBJ2-1; tentatively, D is TRBD1 (5 bases). The CDR3 contains 15 residues. The germline V and J ends were trimmed by 0 bases and 1 base, with 8 bases remaining between them. Germline CDR1 SGHRS, CDR2 YFSETQ. Filled out from reference TRBV5-1 and TRBJ2-1, the complete variable domain reads KAGVTQTPRYLIKTRGQQVTLSCSPISGHRSVSWYQQTPGQGLQFLFEYFSETQRNKGNFPGRFSGRQFSNSRSEMNVSTLELGDSALYLCASSLAQGSYNEQFFGPGTRLTVL.

This clone was counted only a few times. The CDR3 coding sequence is TGTGCCAGCAGCCTCACAGGGGTCAATTCACCCCTCCACTTT. Its protein product is CASSLTGVNSPLHF. The rearrangement links TRBV11-2 to TRBJ1-6; 7 bases are shared with TRBD1. The length of the CDR3 is 14 residues. Germline V gene lookup returns CDR1 SGHAT and CDR2 FQNNGV. The J segment lost 7 bases and the V segment lost 5 bases, leaving 5 bases of the junction unmatched.

The chain recombines TRBV7-2 with TRBJ1-3, with D unclear. V lost 2 bases to trimming and J lost 3 bases, with 5 bases between them. The CDR3 runs to 13 residues. Germline V gene sequence: CDR1 SGHTA, CDR2 FQGNSA. CDR3 protein: CASSLTRGNTIYF. The CDR3 DNA sequence: TGTGCCAGCAGCTTAACTCGTGGAAACACCATATATTTT.

CDR3 region: CATSTRVTGQAFF. The CDR3 nucleotides are TGTGCCACCAGCACCCGGGTAACAGGGCAGGCTTTCTTT. The rearrangement uses TRBV15 and TRBJ1-1, with D maybe TRBD1 (6 bases). Trimming left V 4 bases short and J 11 bases short, with 17 bases between. CDR1 and CDR2 from the germline V gene are LNHNV and YYDKDF (reference sequence). The CDR3 has 13 residues.

This clone was counted a single time. CDR3 in DNA: TGTGCCAGTCGATTCCCACTAGCGGGGACCACAGATACGCAGTATTTT. This sequence encodes CASRFPLAGTTDTQYF. The J gene is TRBJ2-3, the V gene TRBV7-2, with TRBD2 matching over 10 bases. There are 16 residues in the CDR3. V was pared by 9 bases and J by 2 bases, with 11 bases of the junction left unmatched. Germline-derived CDR1 and CDR2 are SGHTA and FQGNSA.

This clone has just a few counts. This chain uses TRBV28 with TRBJ2-7; tentative D call: TRBD1 (5 bases). The V gene lost 8 bases and the J gene lost 7 bases, with 9 bases spanning the gap. The CDR3 runs to 10 residues. Germline loops: CDR1 MDHEN, CDR2 SYDVKM. This chain's CDR3 is CASGAGEQYF. In nucleotides, the CDR3 is TGTGCCAGCGGGGCAGGGGAGCAGTACTTC.

This clone has only a few counts. The rearrangement uses TRBV6-5 and TRBJ2-5; 9 positions match TRBD1. V trimming: 4 bases; J trimming: 3 bases; junction bases outside the gene matches: 6. Germline assignment: CDR1 MNHEY and CDR2 SVGAGI. The CDR3 is made up of 15 amino acids. CDR3 residues: CASSSPGQGKETQYF. The CDR3 coding sequence is TGTGCCAGCAGTTCTCCGGGACAGGGTAAAGAGACCCAGTACTTC.

This clone has only a few counts. V gene TRBV27 combines with J gene TRBJ2-3, with D perhaps matching TRBD2 (5 bases). This CDR3 is built from 15 residues. Trimming took off 5 bases at V and 7 bases at J, with 19 bases between the two ends. The germline gives CDR1 MNHEY, CDR2 SMNVEV (reference sequence). In DNA form, the CDR3 reads TGTGCCAGCAGTCCCGGAGGCAGTGGCACGAATACGCAGTATTTT. It specifies CASSPGGSGTNTQYF.

This clone was seen only a few times. The chain combines TRBV29-1 with TRBJ1-2; D remains unclear. Trimming stripped 4 bases from V and 2 bases from J, with 11 bases between. This CDR3 has 13 amino acids. Looked up from germline, CDR1 is SQVTM and CDR2 is ANQGSEA. The CDR3, as DNA: TGCAGCGTTGCCCCGCGGCTCAACTATGGCTACACCTTC. This translates into CSVAPRLNYGYTF.

This clone appeared a few times. The CDR3: CASSFGTLNQPQHF. Written as DNA, the CDR3 is TGTGCCAGCAGTTTCGGGACACTCAATCAGCCCCAGCATTTT. The rearrangement links TRBV2 to TRBJ1-5; maybe TRBD1 (6 bases). CDR1 SNHLY and CDR2 FYNNEI come from the germline V gene. V was shortened by 5 bases and J by 3 bases, with 11 bases between the two germline ends. This CDR3 has 14 amino acids. Full variable domain (remainder filled in from reference TRBV2 and TRBJ1-5): EPEVTQTPSHQVTQMGQEVILRCVPISNHLYFYWYRQILGQKVEFLVSFYNNEISEKSEIFDDQFSVERPDGSNFTLKIRSTKLEDSAMYFCASSFGTLNQPQHFGDGTRLSIL.

This clone was detected a few times. This chain connects TRBV7-9 to TRBJ2-7; tentatively, D is TRBD1 (5 bases). Germline V gives CDR1 SEHNR, CDR2 FQNEAQ (reference sequence). The V gene lost 0 bases and the J gene lost 5 bases, with 11 bases spanning the gap. This CDR3 spans 14 amino acids. CDR3 amino acids: CASSLAGRADEQYF. In DNA form, the CDR3 reads TGTGCCAGCAGCTTAGCGGGCAGGGCCGACGAGCAGTACTTC.

This clone has a handful of counts. The J gene is TRBJ2-7, the V gene TRBV7-9, with TRBD1 identical over 8 bases. Germline V lookup: CDR1 SEHNR, CDR2 FQNEAQ (reference sequence). The ends lost 5 bases at V and 5 bases at J; junction bases unmatched: 8. This CDR3 spans 14 amino acids. The chain's CDR3 is CASSPQPGGDEQYF. The CDR3 nucleotides are TGTGCCAGCAGCCCCCAGCCAGGGGGCGACGAGCAGTACTTC.

This chain connects TRBV4-3 to TRBJ1-2; 11 positions match TRBD1. Germline-derived CDR1 and CDR2 are LGHNA and YSLEER. There are 15 residues in the CDR3. V lost 3 bases to trimming and J lost 7 bases; unmatched junction nucleotides: 7. CDR3 sequence: CASSQGTGGMTGYTF. The CDR3 coding sequence is TGCGCCAGCAGCCAGGGGACAGGGGGAATGACTGGCTACACCTTC.

This clone was found a few times. Other DNA sequences of this sample code for an identical CDR3. The chain carries TRBV30 and TRBJ1-5; D possibly corresponds to TRBD1 (5 bases). Germline V gives CDR1 GTSNPN, CDR2 SVGIG (reference sequence). V lost 0 bases to trimming and J lost 5 bases, with 11 bases between them. The CDR3 has 14 residues. The CDR3 loop is CAWSVGGGDQPQHF. The CDR3 coding sequence is TGTGCCTGGAGTGTTGGGGGGGGTGATCAGCCCCAGCATTTT.

This clone was detected a few times. The chain carries TRBV29-1 and TRBJ2-3, with 8 bases matching TRBD1. Germline values: CDR1 SQVTM, CDR2 ANQGSEA. The V and J ends lost 3 bases and 6 bases, in that order; junction bases with no gene match: 11. This CDR3 has 15 amino acids. CDR3 sequence reads: CSVEMDRERTDTQYF. As DNA, the CDR3 is TGCAGCGTTGAGATGGACAGGGAGAGGACGGATACGCAGTATTTT.

This clone was detected a few times. The chain uses TRBV18 and TRBJ1-2; D gene ambiguous. From germline, CDR1 is KGHSH and CDR2 LQKENI. The CDR3 runs to 15 residues. V was clipped by 2 bases and J by 4 bases, with 14 bases between them. This CDR3 is CASSPASAAGYGYTF. The CDR3 DNA follows: TGTGCCAGCTCACCAGCCTCGGCAGCCGGCTATGGCTACACCTTC.

The gene calls are TRBV28 and TRBJ2-5; TRBD1 is a possible D gene (6 bases). Germline V gene sequence: CDR1 MDHEN, CDR2 SYDVKM. CDR3 length: 16 residues. The V end lost 6 bases, the J end lost 2 bases, and 19 bases lay between the germline ends. Written as DNA, the CDR3 is TGTGCCAGCAGATTAGCCCGCCTTGGACAGCAAGAGACCCAGTACTTC. It yields the protein CASRLARLGQQETQYF.